The 7 T cell receptor beta chains presented below share a single source sample, sequenced in a study of shared clonotypes between healthy human individuals. Using immunoSEQ multiplex PCR, the repertoire was profiled, and TCRdb retains in-frame clones only, with some absent. The table includes approximately 2,300,000 clones, roughly 92% detected once. The specimen sequenced was naive CD4+ T cells from PBMCs. As to subset: CD45RA+ positively selected. Receptors were obtained from a man aged 18 to 35 in good health. Some clones in this sample may be carry-over from other donors' samples.

Regarding this clone: The same CDR3 arises from other DNA sequences in this sample as well. The chain joins TRBV18 to TRBJ2-7; TRBD2 might be the D (6 bases). Trimming took off 3 bases at V and 2 bases at J, with 8 bases between the two ends. Germline V lookup: CDR1 KGHSH, CDR2 LQKENI. This CDR3 has 13 amino acids. CDR3 region: CASSPGSPYEQYF. The CDR3 region has the DNA TGTGCCAGCTCACCCGGGAGTCCCTACGAGCAGTACTTC. Full variable domain (rest looked up from reference TRBV18 and TRBJ2-7): NAGVMQNPRHLVRRRGQEARLRCSPMKGHSHVYWYRQLPEEGLKFMVYLQKENIIDESGMPKERFSAEFPKEGPSILRIQQVVRGDSAAYFCASSPGSPYEQYFGPGTRLTVT.

The rearrangement uses TRBV5-4 and TRBJ2-1; 9 bases match TRBD2. CDR3 length: 15 residues. V shed 4 bases and J 10 bases; nucleotides not matched to a gene: 12. Germline CDR1 SGHNT, CDR2 YYREEE (reference sequence). DNA of the CDR3: TGTGCCAGCAGCCGGTTCTTGGCGGGAGGGGAAGAGCAGTTCTTC. As protein: CASSRFLAGGEEQFF.

The gene calls are TRBV9 and TRBJ2-7, with D maybe TRBD2 (5 bases). Germline assignment: CDR1 SGDLS and CDR2 YYNGEE. Trimming cost V 4 bases and J 1 base, with 21 bases left between them. The CDR3 spans 17 residues. Written as DNA, the CDR3 is TGTGCCAGCAGCCCAGGACTGACCATCTATGAGTCCTACGAGCAGTACTTC. As protein: CASSPGLTIYESYEQYF.

The rearrangement uses TRBV10-1 and TRBJ2-3; D is tentatively TRBD1 or TRBD2 (5 bases each). The ends were cut back, 4 bases at V and 2 bases at J, with 16 bases in the middle. The CDR3 spans 16 residues. Per the germline V gene, CDR1 is WNHNN and CDR2 is SYGVQD (reference sequence). CDR3 in amino acids: CASSVSGTDTTDTQYF. The CDR3 DNA is TGCGCCAGCAGTGTATCCGGGACGGATACCACAGATACGCAGTATTTT.

Concerning this clone itself: Other DNA sequences within the sample encode an identical CDR3. V is TRBV5-4 and J is TRBJ2-3, with 9 nucleotides matching TRBD2. V was clipped by 0 bases and J by 4 bases; unmatched bases: 3. The germline V gene encodes CDR1 SGHNT and CDR2 YYREEE (reference sequence). The CDR3 loop spans 15 amino acids. DNA for the CDR3: TGTGCCAGCAGCTTGGGGGGCGGGAGGGCAGATACGCAGTATTTT. Amino acids: CASSLGGGRADTQYF.

The chain carries TRBV21-1 and TRBJ1-1; the D segment call TRBD1 is taken from the table without a DNA check. TRBV21-1 is noted as a pseudogene. The CDR3 is 13 amino acids. In nucleotides, the CDR3 is TGTGCCAGCAGCAAAGCGAGGGTACAGGGGGCTTTCTTT. Amino acid sequence: CASSKARVQGAFF.

CDR3 loop: CASSPHGGDNEQFF. DNA for the CDR3: TGTGCCAGCAGCCCTCATGGTGGGGACAATGAGCAGTTCTTC. This chain links TRBV6-1 with TRBJ2-1; D gene uncertain. V was trimmed by 6 bases and J by 5 bases, leaving 14 bases between them. This CDR3 has 14 amino acids. The germline V gene encodes CDR1 MNHNS and CDR2 SASEGT.